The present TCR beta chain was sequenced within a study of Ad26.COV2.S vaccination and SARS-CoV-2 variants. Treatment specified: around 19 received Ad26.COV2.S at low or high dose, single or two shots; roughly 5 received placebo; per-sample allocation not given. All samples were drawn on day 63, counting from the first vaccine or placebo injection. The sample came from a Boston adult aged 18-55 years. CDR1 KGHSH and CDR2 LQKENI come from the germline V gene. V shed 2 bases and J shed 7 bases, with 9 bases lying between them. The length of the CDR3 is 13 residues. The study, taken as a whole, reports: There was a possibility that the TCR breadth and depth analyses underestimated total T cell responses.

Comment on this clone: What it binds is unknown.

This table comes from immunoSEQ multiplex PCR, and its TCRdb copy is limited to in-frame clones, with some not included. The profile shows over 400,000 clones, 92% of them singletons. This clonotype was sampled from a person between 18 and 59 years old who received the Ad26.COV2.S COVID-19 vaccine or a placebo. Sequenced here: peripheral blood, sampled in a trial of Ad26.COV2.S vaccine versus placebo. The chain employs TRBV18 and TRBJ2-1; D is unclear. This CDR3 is CASSPNPSNEQFF. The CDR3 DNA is TGTGCCAGCTCACCAAACCCCAGTAATGAGCAGTTCTTC.